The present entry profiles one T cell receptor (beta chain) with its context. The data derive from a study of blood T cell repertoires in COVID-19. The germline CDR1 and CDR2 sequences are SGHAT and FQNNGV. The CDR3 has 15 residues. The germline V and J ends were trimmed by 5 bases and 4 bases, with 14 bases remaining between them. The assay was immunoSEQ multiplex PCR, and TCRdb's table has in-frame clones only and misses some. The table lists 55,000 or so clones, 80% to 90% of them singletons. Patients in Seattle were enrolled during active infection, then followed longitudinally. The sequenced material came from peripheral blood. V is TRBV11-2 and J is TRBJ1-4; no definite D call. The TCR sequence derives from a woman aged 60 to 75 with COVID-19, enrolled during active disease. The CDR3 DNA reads TGTGCCAGCAGCCCGAGACTGCTTGGTAATGAAAAACTGTTTTTT. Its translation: CASSPRLLGNEKLFF.